The 10 T cell receptor beta chains presented below share a single source sample, sequenced in a study of T cell responses to AZD1222 COVID-19 vaccine. Clones were read by immunoSEQ multiplex PCR, and TCRdb kept only the in-frame ones, dropping some. Of about 150,000 clones in the sample, 86% were seen once. Source: peripheral blood, taken 28 days after the second AZD1222 dose. These receptors were obtained from an adult who received the AZD1222 COVID-19 vaccine.

This clone came up a few times. The chain is built from TRBV21-1 and TRBJ2-3. TRBV21-1 is listed as a pseudogene. The CDR3 has 16 amino acids. This CDR3 reads CASSTGPRLLKDTQYF. CDR3 DNA sequence: TGTGCCAGCAGCACCGGCCCTCGGCTGCTAAAAGATACGCAGTATTTT.

The chain combines TRBV18 with TRBJ2-7; TRBD2 is a possible D gene (6 bases). CDR3 length: 16 amino acids. V lost 0 bases and J 0 bases, leaving 12 bases between the germline ends. Looked up from germline, CDR1 is KGHSH and CDR2 is LQKENI. The CDR3 nucleotides are TGTGCCAGCTCACCACCGCGCGGGGAAAGCTCCTACGAGCAGTACTTC. The encoded protein is CASSPPRGESSYEQYF.

This clone was detected only once. The V and J genes are TRBV5-6 and TRBJ1-1, with D possibly matching TRBD1 (5 bases). CDR1 SGHDT and CDR2 YYEEEE come from the germline V gene. The V end lost 4 bases, the J end lost 0 bases, and 16 bases lay between the germline ends. The CDR3 is 16 residues long. The CDR3 protein is CASSQELTDMNTEAFF. DNA of the CDR3: TGTGCCAGCAGCCAGGAATTGACAGACATGAACACTGAAGCTTTCTTT.

This clone was picked up a small number of times. The rearrangement uses TRBV7-2 and TRBJ1-4; weak D call: TRBD1 (5 bases). The CDR3 spans 18 residues. V was cut by 4 bases and J by 4 bases, with 22 bases left in between. The germline V gene encodes CDR1 SGHTA and CDR2 FQGNSA. DNA of the CDR3: TGTGCCAGCAGCTCTGGAAAGTCTGGGGGTCATTATAATGAAAAACTGTTTTTT. This codes for CASSSGKSGGHYNEKLFF.

The rearrangement joins TRBV7-9 to TRBJ1-6; the match to TRBD1 covers 9 bases. CDR3 length equals 16 residues. The trim removed 5 bases at V and 8 bases at J, leaving 10 bases unmatched. Per germline, CDR1 SEHNR and CDR2 FQNEAQ (reference sequence). This chain's CDR3 is CASSRPGTGIDSPLHF. As DNA, the CDR3 is TGTGCCAGCAGCCGTCCCGGGACAGGGATTGATTCACCCCTCCACTTT.

The chain uses TRBV5-1 and TRBJ1-3; D ambiguous. With 5 bases removed from V and 3 bases from J, the gap between germline ends came to 18 bases. CDR1 is SGHRS and CDR2 is YFSETQ in the germline V gene. The CDR3 spans 16 residues. The CDR3 here is CASSPGPQEDGNTIYF. CDR3 nucleotides: TGCGCCAGCAGTCCGGGCCCTCAAGAGGATGGAAACACCATATATTTT.

The chain links TRBV5-1 to TRBJ1-1; D is perhaps TRBD1 (5 bases). The CDR3 totals 13 residues. Deletions cut 6 bases from V and 4 bases from J, with 13 bases between. Germline V gene lookup returns CDR1 SGHRS and CDR2 YFSETQ. The DNA for the CDR3 is TGCGCCAGCATTGATGAGGGGAGCACTGAAGCTTTCTTT. Residues: CASIDEGSTEAFF.

The sample holds one count of this clone. J is TRBJ1-1 and V is TRBV6-2 or TRBV6-3, with D possibly matching TRBD1 (5 bases). The V gene lost 3 bases and the J gene lost 3 bases, with 8 bases spanning the gap. CDR1 and CDR2 from the germline V gene are MNHEY and SVGEGT. This CDR3 spans 13 amino acids. The CDR3 region is CASSYGGDTEAFF. CDR3 nucleotides: TGTGCCAGCAGTTATGGAGGGGACACTGAAGCTTTCTTT.

CDR3 DNA: TGTGCCAGCCGGGGTAGAAATGAGCAGTTCTTC. The encoded protein is CASRGRNEQFF. This chain links TRBV3-1 (or the pseudogene TRBV3-2) with TRBJ2-1; maybe TRBD2 (5 bases). The CDR3 loop spans 11 amino acids. Trimming stripped 8 bases from V and 7 bases from J, with 9 bases between. In germline, CDR1 is LGHDT, CDR2 YNNKEL (reference sequence).

V and J are TRBV18 and TRBJ2-7, with D tentatively TRBD2 (6 bases). Trimming took 3 bases from V and 0 from J, leaving 12 bases between them. The CDR3 consists of 15 residues. The germline CDR1 and CDR2 sequences are KGHSH and LQKENI. The CDR3 region is CASSPGLQLSYEQYF. The CDR3 nucleotides are TGTGCCAGCTCACCGGGACTCCAACTCTCCTACGAGCAGTACTTC.